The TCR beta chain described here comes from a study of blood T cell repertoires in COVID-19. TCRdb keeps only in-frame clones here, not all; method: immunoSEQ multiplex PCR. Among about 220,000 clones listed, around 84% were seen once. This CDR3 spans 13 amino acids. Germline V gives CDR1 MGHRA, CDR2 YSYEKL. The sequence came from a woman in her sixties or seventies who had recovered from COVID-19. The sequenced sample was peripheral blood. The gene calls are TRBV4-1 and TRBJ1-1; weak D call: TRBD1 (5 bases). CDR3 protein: CATAPRGDTEAFF. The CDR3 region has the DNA TGCGCTACCGCCCCGCGGGGGGACACTGAAGCTTTCTTT.